This T cell receptor beta chain comes out of a study of T cell responses to AZD1222 COVID-19 vaccine. Overall study results and limits: Only a handful of AZD1222 recipients were seropositive at baseline.

J lost 3 bases, V lost 5 bases, and 4 bases had no gene match. CDR1 is SGHTA, CDR2 FQGNSA, per germline. The CDR3 has 14 residues. Repertoires were generated with immunoSEQ multiplex PCR, while TCRdb's copy carries only in-frame clones and drops some. This table has over 85,000 clones, around 89% appearing once. Turning to this clone: Its antigen is not identified.

This specimen consisted of peripheral blood, obtained on day 0 of AZD1222 vaccination. The chain carries TRBV7-2 and TRBJ1-5, with 7 bases identical to TRBD1. The TCR sequence derives from an adult in good health. The DNA of the CDR3 is TGTGCCAGCAGCCCACAGGGGTTCAATCAGCCCCAGCATTTT. It translates to CASSPQGFNQPQHF.